This entry concerns a single T cell receptor (beta chain). Antigen specificity is unknown. Germline CDR1 is MNHEY and CDR2 is SMNVEV (reference sequence). J was trimmed by 5 bases and V by 5 bases; bases with no gene match: 7. CDR3 length equals 14 residues. Both 60 Vbeta primers and 13 Jbeta primers went into the PCR. The method was immunoSEQ multiplex PCR; TCRdb's version includes in-frame clones alone and lacks a portion of them. The sample records some 110,000 clones, around 75% being singletons. The data derive from a study of cytomegalovirus exposure and HLA in healthy donors. Findings of the study overall: Accurate prediction of HLA-A and HLA-B alleles (for most subjects) was reportedly achieved from TCR beta sequences.

The receptor's source is a man younger than 40 in good health and CMV-seronegative. The material sequenced was PBMCs. This chain connects TRBV27 to TRBJ1-1; 8 positions match TRBD1. DNA for the CDR3: TGTGCCAGCAGTGGGCAGGGGGCGAAGACTGAAGCTTTCTTT. Translating it yields CASSGQGAKTEAFF.